The 23 T cell receptor beta chains below were found in one sample sequenced in a study of T-cell memory formation after mild COVID-19. TCRdb recomputed calls from the 5' RACE reads with MiXCR, one row per CDR3 protein. The data show hundreds of thousands of distinct CDR3 sequences, 15% seen once. The sample comprised PBMCs or a T cell subset sorted from them (not recorded which). These receptors all come from an adult woman who had mild COVID-19 (a few samples of this study predate the infection). Cell type and time point are not known.

The rearrangement joins TRBV12-3 or TRBV12-4 to TRBJ2-2; D is undetermined. The ends were cut back, 7 bases at V and 4 bases at J, with 22 bases in the middle. CDR3 length: 17 amino acids. The CDR3 is CASTRPELRDGTGELFF. Here the CDR3 DNA reads TGTGCCAGCACTCGGCCGGAGCTAAGGGATGGCACCGGGGAGCTGTTTTTT.

The chain's CDR3 is CASSLEPQGRAFF. The CDR3 DNA is TGTGCCAGCAGCCTCGAACCGCAGGGAAGAGCTTTCTTT. This chain connects TRBV6-1 to TRBJ1-1, with D perhaps TRBD1 (5 bases). Germline V gives CDR1 MNHNS, CDR2 SASEGT. The CDR3 spans 13 residues. Trimming cost V 6 bases and J 10 bases, with 18 bases left between them.

This clonotype was seen more than once but under ten times. This chain connects TRBV20-1 to TRBJ1-5; 7 bases map to TRBD1. CDR1 and CDR2 from the germline V gene are DFQATT and SNEGSKA (reference sequence). After removal of 6 bases from V and 4 bases from J, the junction contained 12 bases not matched to a gene. The CDR3 length is 15 residues. CDR3 protein: CSAQVEGASNQPQHF. The DNA of the CDR3 is TGCAGTGCCCAGGTAGAGGGGGCAAGTAATCAGCCCCAGCATTTT.

The sample holds a few counts of this clonotype. The chain recombines TRBV7-6 with TRBJ2-7, with D hard to call. The CDR3 consists of 13 residues. From germline, CDR1 is SGHVS and CDR2 FNYEAQ. Trimming removed 1 base from V and 9 bases from J, with 13 bases in between. CDR3 sequence: CASSLGLSEGQYF. The DNA for the CDR3 is TGTGCCAGCAGCTTAGGGTTATCCGAAGGGCAGTACTTC. Full variable domain (remainder filled in from reference TRBV7-6 and TRBJ2-7): GAGVSQSPRYKVTKRGQDVALRCDPISGHVSLYWYRQALGQGPEFLTYFNYEAQQDKSGLPNDRFSAERPEGSISTLTIQRTEQRDSAMYRCASSLGLSEGQYFGPGTRLTVT.

The chain links TRBV24-1 to TRBJ1-2, with 7 bases aligning to TRBD1. The CDR3 contains 16 residues. Unmatched junction bases numbered 9, after V lost 3 bases and J lost 3 bases. Germline values: CDR1 KGHDR, CDR2 SFDVKD. The CDR3 sequence is CATSDPTSTGYYGYTF. For the CDR3, the DNA is TGTGCCACCAGTGATCCCACATCGACAGGGTACTATGGCTACACCTTC.

This clonotype has a handful of counts. The gene calls are TRBV4-2 and TRBJ2-1; D call uncertain. V lost 1 base, J lost 10 bases, and 8 bases lay in between. The CDR3 has 12 amino acids. Germline V CDR1 and CDR2: LGHNA, YNFKEQ. In nucleotides, the CDR3 is TGTGCCAGCAGCCAAGTGGCAGACGAGCAGTTCTTC. It specifies CASSQVADEQFF.

This clonotype has just a few counts. V and J are TRBV7-9 and TRBJ2-1, with TRBD2 identical over 12 bases. The CDR3 totals 18 residues. The junction had 10 bases not matched to a gene; V was cut back by 1 base and J by 6 bases. Germline V gene sequence: CDR1 SEHNR, CDR2 FQNEAQ (reference sequence). CDR3 residues: CASSLVGLAGGFSNEQFF. CDR3 nucleotides: TGTGCCAGCAGCTTAGTCGGTCTAGCGGGAGGGTTTAGCAATGAGCAGTTCTTC.

The chain is built from TRBV18 and TRBJ2-5, with TRBD2 matching 8 bases. From germline, CDR1 is KGHSH and CDR2 LQKENI. This CDR3 contains 16 residues. The V and J ends lost 2 bases and 2 bases, in that order; junction bases with no gene match: 7. The CDR3 sequence: CASSPGSGGPQETQYF. In DNA form, the CDR3 reads TGTGCCAGCTCACCAGGGAGCGGGGGACCACAAGAGACCCAGTACTTC.

Of note for this clonotype: A read error may account for a junction end that differs from germline. The V and J genes are TRBV20-1 and TRBJ1-5; D unclear. The CDR3 is 12 amino acids. Germline CDR1 reads DFQATT; CDR2 reads SNEGSKA (reference sequence). CDR3: CSASRRNQPKHF. The CDR3 DNA is TGCAGTGCCTCAAGGCGGAATCAGCCCAAGCATTTT.

V and J are TRBV29-1 and TRBJ2-6; D gene unclear. The germline V and J ends were trimmed by 2 bases and 11 bases, with 10 bases remaining between them. Germline V gene data show CDR1 as SQVTM and CDR2 as ANQGSEA. The CDR3 covers 12 residues. CDR3 nucleotide sequence: TGCAGCGTTGAACTCGTCCCCGACGTCCTGACTTTC. Its translation: CSVELVPDVLTF.

Only a few counts were recorded for this clonotype. V usage is TRBV12-3 or TRBV12-4 and J usage is TRBJ2-7; 12 positions match TRBD2. CDR3 length: 15 amino acids. Trimming removed 6 bases from V and 4 bases from J; junction bases left unmatched: 7. CDR3 sequence: CASRTSGSSRYEQYF. The CDR3 DNA reads as TGTGCCAGCAGGACTAGCGGGAGTTCCCGTTACGAGCAGTACTTC.

V usage is TRBV14 and J usage is TRBJ2-3, with D possibly matching TRBD2 (6 bases). This CDR3 region has 15 residues. Trimming took 1 base from V and 6 from J, leaving 14 bases between them. Looked up from germline, CDR1 is SGHDN and CDR2 is FVKESK. CDR3 region: CASSQAGEWGDTQYF. DNA for the CDR3: TGTGCCAGCAGCCAAGCGGGGGAGTGGGGTGATACGCAGTATTTT.

This clonotype was counted only a few times. The CDR3, as DNA: TGCAGTGTCAGAGAGCACAGCTCCTATGGCTACACCTTC. Its translation: CSVREHSSYGYTF. The chain joins TRBV20-1 to TRBJ1-2; no clear D gene. There are 13 residues in the CDR3. CDR1 is DFQATT and CDR2 is SNEGSKA in the germline V gene (reference sequence). V gave up 7 bases and J gave up 4 bases, with 16 bases separating them.

The V and J genes are TRBV20-1 and TRBJ2-5, with 9 nucleotides matching TRBD2. V lost 5 bases and J lost 2; bases outside the gene matches: 9. The length of the CDR3 is 15 residues. Germline V gene data show CDR1 as DFQATT and CDR2 as SNEGSKA (reference sequence). CDR3 residues: CSALPTSGPQETQYF. In nucleotides, the CDR3 is TGCAGTGCTCTACCGACTAGCGGTCCGCAAGAGACCCAGTACTTC.

This clonotype has a handful of counts. This sequence joins TRBV4-1 and TRBJ2-3, with D perhaps matching TRBD2 (6 bases). V lost 8 bases, J lost 6 bases, and 18 bases lay in between. Germline CDR1 reads MGHRA; CDR2 reads YSYEKL. CDR3 length equals 14 residues. The CDR3 nucleotides are TGCGCCAGCTCCCCCGGGACTCCCGCCGATACGCAGTATTTT. Encoded protein: CASSPGTPADTQYF.

J is TRBJ2-7 and V is TRBV6-2 or TRBV6-3; D is possibly TRBD2 (6 bases). Between the trimmed V and J ends, which lost 0 bases and 2 bases, there was a span of 11 bases. The CDR3 sequence is 15 residues long. Germline V gives CDR1 MNHEY, CDR2 SVGEGT. For the CDR3, the DNA is TGTGCCAGCAGTTACTCGAGGCAGCGGGCCTACGAGCAGTACTTC. This codes for CASSYSRQRAYEQYF.

In its sample, this clonotype was seen a few times. The chain is built from TRBV20-1 and TRBJ2-1, with 8 bases lining up with TRBD2. The CDR3 covers 13 residues. With 3 bases clipped from V and 7 bases from J, the junction kept 5 bases outside the gene matches. The germline V gene has CDR1 DFQATT and CDR2 SNEGSKA (reference sequence). CDR3 region: CSARAQRENEQFF. The CDR3 nucleotides are TGCAGTGCTAGGGCCCAGCGGGAGAATGAGCAGTTCTTC.

In DNA form, the CDR3 reads TGCAGCGTTGCCGGGACAGGGGGCGGACAGCCCCAGCATTTT. Encoded protein: CSVAGTGGGQPQHF. The chain links TRBV29-1 to TRBJ1-5; 12 nucleotides match TRBD1. The CDR3 extends over 14 amino acids. Germline lookup yields CDR1 SQVTM and CDR2 ANQGSEA. With V trimmed by 4 bases and J by 7 bases, 5 bases remained unmatched.

This clonotype has more than one count but fewer than ten. The chain recombines TRBV6-5 with TRBJ2-7, with D unresolved. Germline assignment: CDR1 MNHEY and CDR2 SVGAGI. Deletions cut 0 bases from V and 7 bases from J, with 10 bases between. This CDR3 is built from 13 residues. The CDR3 reads CASSYSKLREQYF. The CDR3 DNA follows: TGTGCCAGCAGTTACTCGAAACTTAGAGAGCAGTACTTC.

The chain uses TRBV28 and TRBJ2-6; D gene ambiguous. Trimming took off 6 bases at V and 4 bases at J, with 10 bases between the two ends. The CDR3 contains 14 residues. CDR1 and CDR2 (germline): MDHEN, SYDVKM. CDR3 sequence: CASSLRLGANVLTF. CDR3 sequence (DNA): TGTGCCAGCAGCCTCCGTTTGGGGGCCAACGTCCTGACTTTC.

The V call is TRBV7-3, the J call TRBJ1-4, with D hard to call. Trimming shortened V by 4 bases and J by 8 bases, and 11 bases separated the two germline ends. Germline assignment: CDR1 SGHTA and CDR2 FQGTGA. The CDR3 runs 13 residues. The CDR3 region has the DNA TGTGCCAGCAGCTCATCGAGCTTGGAAAAACTGTTTTTT. It specifies CASSSSSLEKLFF.

This clonotype was seen a few times. The V call is TRBV6-6, the J call TRBJ2-7; 8 bases match TRBD2. V gave up 6 bases and J gave up 4 bases; unmatched junction bases: 17. Germline CDR1 reads MNHNY; CDR2 reads SVGAGI (reference sequence). The CDR3 is 17 residues long. The CDR3 sequence: CASSPSGLTGGPYEQYF. CDR3 sequence (DNA): TGTGCCAGCAGCCCTTCCGGGTTGACGGGAGGGCCTTACGAGCAGTACTTC.

In this sample, this clonotype turned up a few times. V and J are TRBV29-1 and TRBJ2-2; the D call may be TRBD1 or TRBD2 (5 bases each). The CDR3 runs 14 residues. V was cut by 7 bases and J by 1 base, with 13 bases left in between. The germline CDR1 and CDR2 sequences are SQVTM and ANQGSEA. The CDR3: CSAFGTLNTGELFF. CDR3 sequence (DNA): TGCAGCGCCTTCGGGACCCTGAACACCGGGGAGCTGTTTTTT.